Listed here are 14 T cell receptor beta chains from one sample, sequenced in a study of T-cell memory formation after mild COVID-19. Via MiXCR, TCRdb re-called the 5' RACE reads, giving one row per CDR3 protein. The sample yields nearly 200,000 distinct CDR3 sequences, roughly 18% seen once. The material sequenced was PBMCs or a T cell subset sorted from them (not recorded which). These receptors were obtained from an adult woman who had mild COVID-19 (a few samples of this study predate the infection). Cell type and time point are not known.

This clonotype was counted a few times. CDR3 loop: CATSGGAGGVGTQYF. The CDR3 region has the DNA TGTGCCACCAGTGGCGGGGCAGGGGGTGTTGGGACCCAGTACTTC. J is TRBJ2-5 and V is TRBV24-1; a weak D match, TRBD1 (7 bases). Trimming removed 5 bases from V and 7 bases from J, with 19 bases in between. The length of the CDR3 is 15 residues. CDR1 KGHDR and CDR2 SFDVKD come from the germline V gene.

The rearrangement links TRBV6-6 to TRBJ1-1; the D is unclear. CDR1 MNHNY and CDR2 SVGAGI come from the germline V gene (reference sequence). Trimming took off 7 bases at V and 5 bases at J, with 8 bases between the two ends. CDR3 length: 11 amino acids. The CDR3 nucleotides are TGTGCCAGCATGGCGGTGACTGAAGCTTTCTTT. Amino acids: CASMAVTEAFF.

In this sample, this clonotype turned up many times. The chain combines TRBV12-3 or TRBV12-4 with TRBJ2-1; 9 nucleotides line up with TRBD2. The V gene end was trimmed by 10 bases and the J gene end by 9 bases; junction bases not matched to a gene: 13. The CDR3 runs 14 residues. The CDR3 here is CATRDGGGASEQFF. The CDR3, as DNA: TGTGCCACGCGGGACGGCGGGGGGGCTAGTGAGCAGTTCTTC.

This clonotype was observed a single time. CDR3 bases: TGCAGTTCTACTCCCAATGAGCAGTTCTTC. Translating it yields CSSTPNEQFF. The rearrangement uses TRBV20-1 and TRBJ2-1, with D unresolved. The ends were cut back, 8 bases at V and 6 bases at J, with 8 bases in the middle. Germline values: CDR1 DFQATT, CDR2 SNEGSKA (reference sequence). The CDR3 runs to 10 residues.

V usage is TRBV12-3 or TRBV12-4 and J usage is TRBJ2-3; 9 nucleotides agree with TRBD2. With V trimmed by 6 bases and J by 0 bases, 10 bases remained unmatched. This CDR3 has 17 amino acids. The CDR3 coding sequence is TGTGCCAGCAGCCTGGGACTAGCCCTCCGAAGCACAGATACGCAGTATTTT. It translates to CASSLGLALRSTDTQYF.

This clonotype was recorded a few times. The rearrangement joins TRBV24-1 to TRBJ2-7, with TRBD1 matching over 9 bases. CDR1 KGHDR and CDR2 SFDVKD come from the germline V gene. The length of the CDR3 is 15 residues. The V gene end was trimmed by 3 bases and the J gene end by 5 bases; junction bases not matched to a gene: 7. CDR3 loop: CATSDPGQGLNEQYF. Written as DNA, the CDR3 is TGTGCCACCAGTGATCCCGGACAGGGGCTGAACGAGCAGTACTTC.

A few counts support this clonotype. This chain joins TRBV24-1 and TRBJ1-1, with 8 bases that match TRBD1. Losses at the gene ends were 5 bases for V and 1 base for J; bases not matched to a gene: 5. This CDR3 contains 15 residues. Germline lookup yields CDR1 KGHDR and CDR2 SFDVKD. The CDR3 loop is CATSVRQGRNTEAFF. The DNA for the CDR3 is TGTGCCACCAGTGTTAGACAGGGGCGGAACACTGAAGCTTTCTTT.

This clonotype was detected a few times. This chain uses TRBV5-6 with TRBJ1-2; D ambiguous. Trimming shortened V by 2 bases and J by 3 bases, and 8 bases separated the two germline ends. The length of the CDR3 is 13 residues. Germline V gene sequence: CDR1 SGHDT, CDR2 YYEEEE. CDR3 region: CASSLDMDYGYTF. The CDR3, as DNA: TGTGCCAGCAGCTTAGACATGGACTATGGCTACACCTTC.

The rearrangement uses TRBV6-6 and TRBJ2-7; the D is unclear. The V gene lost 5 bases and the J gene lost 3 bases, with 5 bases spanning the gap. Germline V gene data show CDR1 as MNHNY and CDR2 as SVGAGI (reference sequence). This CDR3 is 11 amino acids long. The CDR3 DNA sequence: TGTGCCAGCAGTACGATCTACGAGCAGTACTTC. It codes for CASSTIYEQYF.

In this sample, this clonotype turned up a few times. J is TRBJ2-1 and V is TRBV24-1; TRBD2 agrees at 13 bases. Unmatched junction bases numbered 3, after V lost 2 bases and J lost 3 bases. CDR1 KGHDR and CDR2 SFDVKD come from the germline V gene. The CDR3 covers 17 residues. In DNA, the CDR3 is TGTGCCACCAGTGATTCCCGGACTAGCGGGAGCTACAATGAGCAGTTCTTC. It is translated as CATSDSRTSGSYNEQFF.

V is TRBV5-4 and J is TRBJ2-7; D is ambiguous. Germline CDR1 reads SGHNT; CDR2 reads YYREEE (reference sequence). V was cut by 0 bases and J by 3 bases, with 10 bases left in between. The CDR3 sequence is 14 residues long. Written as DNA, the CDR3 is TGTGCCAGCAGCTTGGGACTCCTGGACTACGAGCAGTACTTC. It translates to CASSLGLLDYEQYF.

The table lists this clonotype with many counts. CDR3 in amino acids: CASSTGGGTGELFF. The CDR3 nucleotides are TGTGCCAGCAGCACTGGCGGGGGCACCGGGGAGCTGTTTTTT. The chain is built from TRBV7-9 and TRBJ2-2, with 7 bases lining up with TRBD2. The CDR3 length is 14 residues. The germline V gene has CDR1 SEHNR and CDR2 FQNEAQ (reference sequence). J gave up 4 bases and V 5 bases, and 4 bases lay outside the gene matches. The whole variable domain, remainder taken from reference TRBV7-9 and TRBJ2-2, is DTGVSQNPRHKITKRGQNVTFRCDPISEHNRLYWYRQTLGQGPEFLTYFQNEAQLEKSRLLSDRFSAERPKGSFSTLEIQRTEQGDSAMYLCASSTGGGTGELFFGEGSRLTVL.

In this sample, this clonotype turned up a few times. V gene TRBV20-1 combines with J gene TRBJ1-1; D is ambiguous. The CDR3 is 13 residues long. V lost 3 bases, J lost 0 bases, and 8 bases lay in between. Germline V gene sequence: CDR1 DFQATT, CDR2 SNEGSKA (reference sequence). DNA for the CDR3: TGCAGTGCTAGTTGGGGTTTGAACACTGAAGCTTTCTTT. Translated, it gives CSASWGLNTEAFF.

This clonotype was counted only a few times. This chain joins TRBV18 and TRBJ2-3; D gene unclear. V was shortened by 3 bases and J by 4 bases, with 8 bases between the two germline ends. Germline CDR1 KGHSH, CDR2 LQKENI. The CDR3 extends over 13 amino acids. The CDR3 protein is CASSPSLADTQYF. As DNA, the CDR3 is TGTGCCAGCTCACCGAGTTTGGCAGATACGCAGTATTTT.